A selection of T cell receptor beta chains follows, all from one sample in a study of blood T cell repertoires in COVID-19. Method: immunoSEQ multiplex PCR; TCRdb's copy keeps in-frame clones and lacks some. The sample includes a few hundred thousand clones, around 84% seen only once; the top ten take roughly 4.3%. The material sequenced was PBMCs or T cells enriched from blood (not recorded which). Receptor source: a man younger than 45 with acute COVID-19. The CDR3 runs from the conserved cysteine through the conserved F or W. Each record gives: D gene, V gene, clone size, CDR3 length, J gene, CDR3 protein, CDR3 DNA. A D gene is named only where the DNA matches it firmly. The size entry is marked missing in some rows and otherwise reads once, few, many or a size class.

TRBD1,TRBV29-1,NA,12,TRBJ1-2,CSVGAGGQGYTF,TGCAGCGTTGGGGCAGGGGGCCAAGGCTACACCTTC
TRBD2,TRBV19,once,15,TRBJ2-1,CASMISGGERNEQFF,TGTGCCAGTATGATCAGCGGGGGGGAAAGGAATGAGCAGTTCTTC
TRBD1,TRBV7-2,NA,13,TRBJ1-3,CASSWDRGNTIYF,TGTGCCAGCAGTTGGGACAGGGGAAACACCATATATTTT
TRBD1,TRBV9,few,13,TRBJ1-5,CASRGQGNQPQHF,TGTGCCAGCAGAGGACAGGGAAATCAGCCCCAGCATTTT
NA,TRBV29-1,NA,13,TRBJ2-2,CSVYSTNTGELFF,TGCAGCGTTTACAGCACGAACACCGGGGAGCTGTTTTTT
NA,TRBV27,NA,15,TRBJ2-3,CASSLFIQAPDTQYF,TGTGCCAGCAGTTTATTCATTCAGGCACCAGATACGCAGTATTTT
NA,TRBV10-2,NA,16,TRBJ2-7,CASSAGTTLSSYEQYF,TGCGCCAGCAGCGCCGGGACAACATTAAGCTCCTACGAGCAGTACTTC
NA,TRBV30,NA,12,TRBJ1-2,CAWSGGGFGYTF,TGTGCCTGGAGTGGTGGAGGGTTCGGCTACACCTTC
TRBD1,TRBV2,few,12,TRBJ2-7,CASLGTADRQYF,TGTGCCAGCTTAGGGACAGCCGACAGGCAGTACTTC
NA,TRBV5-6,NA,16,TRBJ1-1,CASSFKRGSMNTEAFF,TGTGCCAGCAGCTTTAAAAGGGGATCAATGAACACTGAAGCTTTCTTT
TRBD1,TRBV11-2,NA,17,TRBJ2-1,CASSFPQTGGSYNEQFF,TGTGCCAGCAGCTTCCCCCAGACAGGGGGCTCCTACAATGAGCAGTTCTTC
TRBD2,TRBV2,NA,13,TRBJ2-1,CASSGGAGNEQFF,TGTGCCAGCAGCGGGGGGGCGGGGAATGAGCAGTTCTTC
NA,TRBV12-3/TRBV12-4,NA,13,TRBJ1-3,CASRRTVGNTIYF,TGTGCCAGCAGGCGGACAGTTGGAAACACCATATATTTT
NA,TRBV6-6,NA,17,TRBJ1-3,CASSPPPGSTYGNTIYF,TGTGCCAGCAGTCCGCCACCGGGATCTACCTATGGAAACACCATATATTTT
TRBD2,TRBV3-1/TRBV3-2,few,18,TRBJ2-3,CASSLFLRLAGGTDTQYF,TGTGCCAGCAGCCTTTTTCTGAGGCTAGCGGGGGGCACAGATACGCAGTATTTT
NA,TRBV6-6,NA,16,TRBJ1-1,CASSYSKGPRGTEAFF,TGTGCCAGCAGTTACTCGAAAGGCCCCCGAGGAACTGAAGCTTTCTTT
NA,TRBV4-2,NA,13,TRBJ2-2,CASRLPNTGELFF,TGTGCCAGCAGACTACCGAACACCGGGGAGCTGTTTTTT
NA,TRBV10-3,NA,15,TRBJ2-7,CAISESQVLQYEQYF,TGTGCCATCAGTGAGTCCCAGGTATTGCAGTACGAGCAGTACTTC
NA,TRBV4-1,NA,14,TRBJ1-2,CASSQIQQGYGYTF,TGCGCCAGCAGCCAAATTCAACAGGGATATGGCTACACCTTC
TRBD1,TRBV29-1,NA,13,TRBJ1-1,CSVRRQGNTEAFF,TGCAGCGTTCGCCGACAGGGAAACACTGAAGCTTTCTTT
NA,TRBV6-1,NA,14,TRBJ1-6,CASSEGVRSSPLHF,TGTGCCAGCAGTGAAGGGGTCCGGAGTTCACCCCTCCACTTT
TRBD1,TRBV28,NA,14,TRBJ2-7,CASSSGQQSYEQYF,TGTGCCAGCAGTTCGGGACAGCAATCCTACGAGCAGTACTTC
NA,TRBV12-5,NA,15,TRBJ1-6,CASGLFITGYPPLHF,TGTGCTAGTGGTTTGTTCATTACAGGGTATCCACCCCTCCACTTT
NA,TRBV29-1,NA,12,TRBJ1-1,CSVYRVGAEAFF,TGCAGCGTTTACAGGGTAGGGGCTGAAGCTTTCTTT
NA,TRBV5-1,NA,13,TRBJ1-1,CASSATGPGEAFF,TGCGCCAGCAGCGCGACAGGACCGGGTGAAGCTTTCTTT